This is a list of T cell receptor beta chains from one sample in a study of graft-versus-host responses after intestinal transplantation. The assay was immunoSEQ multiplex PCR, and TCRdb's table has in-frame clones only and misses some. The sample consists of tens of thousands of clones, 89% of them appearing once. The input for sequencing was ileum tissue, taken roughly 390 days after transplant. These receptors were taken from a human patient who received an intestinal transplant, so some T cells may come from the graft donor. Both conserved end residues are part of each CDR3. D genes are given only for firm matches. Clone size is stated in some rows and not others, as once, few, many or a class when expanded.

v_call: TRBV18; d_call: NA; j_call: TRBJ2-2; clone_size: NA; cdr3_nt: TGTGCCAGCTCACGTCAGGGGCCCGTCACCGGGGAGCTGTTTTTT; cdr3_aa: CASSRQGPVTGELFF
v_call: TRBV29-1; d_call: NA; j_call: TRBJ2-2; clone_size: once; cdr3_nt: TGCAGCGTTGAACTTTTTATAGGCGGGGAGCTGTTTTTT; cdr3_aa: CSVELFIGGELFF
v_call: TRBV7-2; d_call: NA; j_call: TRBJ2-1; clone_size: NA; cdr3_nt: TGTGCCAGCAGCTTAGCCCACAATGAGCAGTTCTTC; cdr3_aa: CASSLAHNEQFF
v_call: TRBV7-3; d_call: TRBD2; j_call: TRBJ2-7; clone_size: NA; cdr3_nt: TGTGCCAGCAGCTTAAACCCACTAGCGGGAAGAGGCTACGAGCAGTACTTC; cdr3_aa: CASSLNPLAGRGYEQYF
v_call: TRBV14; d_call: NA; j_call: TRBJ1-6; clone_size: NA; cdr3_nt: TGTGCCAGCAGCCCAACCTCGGCCTATAATTCACCCCTCCACTTT; cdr3_aa: CASSPTSAYNSPLHF
v_call: TRBV9; d_call: NA; j_call: TRBJ2-7; clone_size: NA; cdr3_nt: TGTGCCAGCAGCCCGCGAGAAACAGGCTCACCCTACGAGCAGTACTTC; cdr3_aa: CASSPRETGSPYEQYF
v_call: TRBV28; d_call: NA; j_call: TRBJ1-1; clone_size: NA; cdr3_nt: TGTGCCAGCAGTTTTTTGCTGGGGGCTTTCTTT; cdr3_aa: CASSFLLGAFF
v_call: TRBV9; d_call: NA; j_call: TRBJ1-3; clone_size: NA; cdr3_nt: TGTGCCAGCAGGCCTAGCTCTGGAAACACCATATATTTT; cdr3_aa: CASRPSSGNTIYF
v_call: TRBV6-5; d_call: TRBD1; j_call: TRBJ1-1; clone_size: NA; cdr3_nt: TGTGCCAGCAGCGACAGGGGATCGGAAGCTTTCTTT; cdr3_aa: CASSDRGSEAFF
v_call: TRBV7-9; d_call: TRBD2; j_call: TRBJ2-4; clone_size: NA; cdr3_nt: TGTGCCAGCAGCCTCACAGGGCCCGGGGGGGACATTCAGTACTTC; cdr3_aa: CASSLTGPGGDIQYF
v_call: TRBV4-1; d_call: TRBD1; j_call: TRBJ2-5; clone_size: once; cdr3_nt: TGCGCCAGCAGCTCCGGGACAGGGAAACAAGAGACCCAGTACTTC; cdr3_aa: CASSSGTGKQETQYF
v_call: TRBV28; d_call: NA; j_call: TRBJ2-6; clone_size: NA; cdr3_nt: TGTGCCAGCAGTTTGGGACGTCACTCTGGGGCCAACGTCCTGACTTTC; cdr3_aa: CASSLGRHSGANVLTF
v_call: TRBV29-1; d_call: NA; j_call: TRBJ2-2; clone_size: NA; cdr3_nt: TGCAGCGTTGATCTCTCCACCGGGGAGCTGTTTTTT; cdr3_aa: CSVDLSTGELFF
v_call: TRBV6-1; d_call: NA; j_call: TRBJ2-5; clone_size: few; cdr3_nt: TGTGCCAGCAGTAGGCCGCAAGAGACCCAGTACTTC; cdr3_aa: CASSRPQETQYF
v_call: TRBV6-5; d_call: NA; j_call: TRBJ2-3; clone_size: NA; cdr3_nt: TGTGCCAGCAGTTACTCTGGGGGGGCAAATACGCAGTATTTT; cdr3_aa: CASSYSGGANTQYF
v_call: TRBV6-1; d_call: TRBD1; j_call: TRBJ2-1; clone_size: NA; cdr3_nt: TGTGCCAGCACTAACCAGGGGGCTACTTACAATGAGCAGTTCTTC; cdr3_aa: CASTNQGATYNEQFF
v_call: TRBV10-2; d_call: NA; j_call: TRBJ1-5; clone_size: NA; cdr3_nt: TGCGCCAGCAGTGAGCGAGGTAACAATCAGCCCCAGCATTTT; cdr3_aa: CASSERGNNQPQHF
v_call: TRBV12-5; d_call: NA; j_call: TRBJ2-7; clone_size: NA; cdr3_nt: TGTGCTAGTGGGAAGGACAAGCCCTACGAGCAGTACTTC; cdr3_aa: CASGKDKPYEQYF
v_call: TRBV21-1; d_call: NA; j_call: TRBJ1-1; clone_size: few; cdr3_nt: TGTGCCAGCAGCAAAGGGGGAGGTTTCTTT; cdr3_aa: CASSKGGGFF
v_call: TRBV4-2; d_call: NA; j_call: TRBJ2-7; clone_size: NA; cdr3_nt: TGTGCCAGCAGCCCGACAGATAGTAGGGGAGGCGAGCAGTACTTC; cdr3_aa: CASSPTDSRGGEQYF
v_call: TRBV28; d_call: TRBD1; j_call: TRBJ1-2; clone_size: NA; cdr3_nt: TGTGCCAGCAGTGGGGACAGGGGGCTAGGTGGCTACACCTTC; cdr3_aa: CASSGDRGLGGYTF
v_call: TRBV7-2; d_call: TRBD1; j_call: TRBJ2-4; clone_size: few; cdr3_nt: TGTGCCAGCAGCCGACAGGGAAACATTCAGTACTTC; cdr3_aa: CASSRQGNIQYF
v_call: TRBV19; d_call: TRBD1; j_call: TRBJ1-1; clone_size: few; cdr3_nt: TGTGCCAGTAGTCCCCGGGACAGGGGAAACACTGAAGCTTTCTTT; cdr3_aa: CASSPRDRGNTEAFF
v_call: TRBV9; d_call: TRBD1; j_call: TRBJ2-7; clone_size: NA; cdr3_nt: TGTGCCAGCAGCGTCGGGACAGTCTTTCCCTACGAGCAGTACTTC; cdr3_aa: CASSVGTVFPYEQYF
v_call: TRBV4-1; d_call: TRBD1; j_call: TRBJ2-7; clone_size: NA; cdr3_nt: TGCGCCAGCAGCCAAGATCTTGGACAGGGGACCTACGAGCAGTACTTC; cdr3_aa: CASSQDLGQGTYEQYF
v_call: TRBV7-9; d_call: NA; j_call: TRBJ2-2; clone_size: NA; cdr3_nt: TGTGCCAGCAGCTTAGTGACTTTGAACACCGGGGAGCTGTTTTTT; cdr3_aa: CASSLVTLNTGELFF
v_call: TRBV15; d_call: TRBD2; j_call: TRBJ2-5; clone_size: NA; cdr3_nt: TGTGCCACCAGCACCCCTGAGGGTAGCGGGAGTATCCAAGAGACCCAGTACTTC; cdr3_aa: CATSTPEGSGSIQETQYF
v_call: TRBV11-2; d_call: NA; j_call: TRBJ2-7; clone_size: NA; cdr3_nt: TGTGCCAGCAGCTTAGAAAAGGGACCAACGCACGAGCAGTACTTC; cdr3_aa: CASSLEKGPTHEQYF
v_call: TRBV5-6; d_call: NA; j_call: TRBJ1-3; clone_size: few; cdr3_nt: TGTGCCAGCAGCTTCCAGGAAGGTGGAAACACCATATATTTT; cdr3_aa: CASSFQEGGNTIYF
v_call: TRBV19; d_call: NA; j_call: TRBJ1-5; clone_size: NA; cdr3_nt: TGTGCCAGTAGTATAGATTTGAGGGGGAAGGGCAATCAGCCCCAGCATTTT; cdr3_aa: CASSIDLRGKGNQPQHF
v_call: TRBV11-2; d_call: NA; j_call: TRBJ2-3; clone_size: NA; cdr3_nt: TGTGCCAGCAGCTCACGGGACTCCATACCTTACACAGATACGCAGTATTTT; cdr3_aa: CASSSRDSIPYTDTQYF